The clone carrying this T cell receptor (beta chain) was observed many times. What it recognizes is unknown. This sample was taken from a study of T cells in Graves' hyperthyroidism and ophthalmopathy. Study summary: Prior to any treatment, at the point of initial diagnosis, peripheral blood was collected.

Study observations and caveats: Ophthalmopathy could be told apart from stable hyperthyroidism with a 13 V-J model.

RNA transcripts provided the source from which TCR beta CDR3 regions were amplified. First-round RT-PCR with HTBI primers amplified the TCR CDR3 region. TCRdb independently ran MiXCR on the multiplex PCR reads; one entry per CDR3 protein. The sample carries hundreds of thousands of distinct CDR3 sequences, 15% to 20% recorded once. Looked up from germline, CDR1 is PRHDT and CDR2 is FYEKMQ (reference sequence). The V end lost 4 bases, the J end lost 1 base, and 16 bases lay between the germline ends. The CDR3 sequence is 16 residues long. The specimen sequenced was blood. This TCR came from a middle-aged man with Graves' ophthalmopathy. This chain connects TRBV13 to TRBJ1-1, with D maybe TRBD1 (6 bases). CDR3 residues: CASSSPTGGGNTEAFF. The CDR3 region has the DNA TGTGCCAGCAGCTCCCCGACAGGCGGGGGGAACACTGAAGCTTTCTTT.